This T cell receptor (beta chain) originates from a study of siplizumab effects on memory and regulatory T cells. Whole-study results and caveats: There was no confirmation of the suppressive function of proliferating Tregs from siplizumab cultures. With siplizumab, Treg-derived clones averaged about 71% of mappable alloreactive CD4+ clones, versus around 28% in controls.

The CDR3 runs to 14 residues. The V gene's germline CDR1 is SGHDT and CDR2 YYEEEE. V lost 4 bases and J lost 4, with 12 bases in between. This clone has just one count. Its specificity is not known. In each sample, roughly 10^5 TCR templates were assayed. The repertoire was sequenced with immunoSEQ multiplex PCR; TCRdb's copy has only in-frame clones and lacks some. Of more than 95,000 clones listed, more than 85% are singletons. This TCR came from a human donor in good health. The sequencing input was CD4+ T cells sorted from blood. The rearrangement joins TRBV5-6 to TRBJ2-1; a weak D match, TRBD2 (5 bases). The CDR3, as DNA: TGTGCCAGCAGCCCCGCGGCGGGTTACAATGAGCAGTTCTTC. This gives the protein CASSPAAGYNEQFF.